This TCR beta chain stems from a study of blood T cells in healthy people across ages. Study-wide background: Template switching picked up about one barcoded beta molecule for each two T cells.

The CDR3 has 14 amino acids. Trimming removed 6 bases at V and 7 bases at J, with 13 bases between. Germline V gene lookup returns CDR1 MNHEY and CDR2 SVGAGI. For the second PCR, which ran for 7 to 11 cycles, a sample-barcoded 5' primer and a J-beta primer mix were used. A 12-random-nucleotide template-switch adaptor tagged each cDNA molecule. TCRdb re-called the 5' RACE reads through MiXCR, storing one row per CDR3 protein. The data hold fewer than 2,000,000 distinct CDR3 sequences, with roughly 32% observed a single time. This chain connects TRBV6-5 to TRBJ1-6; tentatively, D is TRBD1 (5 bases). Input material: blood. This TCR was sampled from a young woman in good health. CDR3 loop: CASRNGPGNSPLHF. The CDR3 DNA reads TGTGCCAGCAGAAATGGGCCAGGGAATTCACCCCTCCACTTT.